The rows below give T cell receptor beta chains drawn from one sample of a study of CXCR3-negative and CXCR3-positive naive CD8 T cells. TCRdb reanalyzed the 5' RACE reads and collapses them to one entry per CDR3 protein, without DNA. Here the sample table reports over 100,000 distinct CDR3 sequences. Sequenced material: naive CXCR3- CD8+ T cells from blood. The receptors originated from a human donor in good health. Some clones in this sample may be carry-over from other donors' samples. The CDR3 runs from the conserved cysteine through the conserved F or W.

cdr3_aa: CASSHPGGTQPQHF
v_call: TRBV7-2
j_call: TRBJ1-5

cdr3_aa: CASSSGTGDEKLFF
v_call: TRBV12-3/TRBV12-4
j_call: TRBJ1-4

cdr3_aa: CASSLASANTGELFF
v_call: TRBV7-2
j_call: TRBJ2-2

cdr3_aa: CSVEIGREDNEQFF
v_call: TRBV29-1
j_call: TRBJ2-1

cdr3_aa: CASSQSFWSLNSYEQYF
v_call: TRBV23-1
j_call: TRBJ2-7

cdr3_aa: CATSRDPTGPPPYAF
v_call: TRBV15
j_call: TRBJ1-1

cdr3_aa: CASTQTNTGELFF
v_call: TRBV7-9
j_call: TRBJ2-2

cdr3_aa: CASSLEASSYEQYF
v_call: TRBV5-1
j_call: TRBJ2-7

cdr3_aa: CSVEERGRYEQYF
v_call: TRBV29-1
j_call: TRBJ2-7

cdr3_aa: CASSQVTGLTGELFF
v_call: TRBV3-1
j_call: TRBJ2-2

cdr3_aa: CATPPGPWTNEQFF
v_call: TRBV21-1
j_call: TRBJ2-1

cdr3_aa: CASSLIQGDTEAFF
v_call: TRBV6-5
j_call: TRBJ1-1

cdr3_aa: CSVDFQPKSYEQYF
v_call: TRBV29-1
j_call: TRBJ2-7

cdr3_aa: CASSLAQEQAGELFF
v_call: TRBV7-6
j_call: TRBJ2-2

cdr3_aa: CASRESGQIYEQYF
v_call: TRBV5-1
j_call: TRBJ2-7

cdr3_aa: CSARDEARPNYEQYF
v_call: TRBV20-1
j_call: TRBJ2-7

cdr3_aa: CASSPPWASGYNEQFF
v_call: TRBV5-4
j_call: TRBJ2-1

cdr3_aa: CASSPMGQLNTEAFF
v_call: TRBV6-5
j_call: TRBJ1-1

cdr3_aa: CASSQETRLAGGRVGDTQYF
v_call: TRBV4-1
j_call: TRBJ2-3

cdr3_aa: CASSEWLGTGDEKLFF
v_call: TRBV25-1
j_call: TRBJ1-4

cdr3_aa: CASSPRAGPTYEQYF
v_call: TRBV6-5
j_call: TRBJ2-7

cdr3_aa: CASSEEGAGETQYF
v_call: TRBV25-1
j_call: TRBJ2-5

cdr3_aa: CASSLGTGSYETQYF
v_call: TRBV7-8
j_call: TRBJ2-5

cdr3_aa: CASSIDLIAGSPSNQPQHF
v_call: TRBV19
j_call: TRBJ1-5

cdr3_aa: CASSIQDTSYEQYF
v_call: TRBV7-9
j_call: TRBJ2-7

cdr3_aa: CASRTGYFQETQYF
v_call: TRBV5-1
j_call: TRBJ2-5

cdr3_aa: CASSLYVAGGYEQYF
v_call: TRBV27
j_call: TRBJ2-7